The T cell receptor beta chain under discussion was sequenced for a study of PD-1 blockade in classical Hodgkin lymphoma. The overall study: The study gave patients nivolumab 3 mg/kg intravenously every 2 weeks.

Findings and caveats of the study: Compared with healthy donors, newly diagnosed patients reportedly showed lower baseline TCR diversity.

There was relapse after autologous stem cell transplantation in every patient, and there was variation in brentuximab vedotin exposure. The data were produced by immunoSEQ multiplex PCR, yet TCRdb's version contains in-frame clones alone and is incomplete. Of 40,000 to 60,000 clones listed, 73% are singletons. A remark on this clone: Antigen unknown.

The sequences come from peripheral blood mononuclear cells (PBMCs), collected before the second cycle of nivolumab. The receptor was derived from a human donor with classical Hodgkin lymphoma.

CDR3 in DNA: TGTGCCAGCAGTGATGATCGGTGGCGGAACACTGAAGCTTTCTTT. Its protein product is CASSDDRWRNTEAFF. The chain is built from TRBV25-1 and TRBJ1-1; D gene uncertain. Germline values: CDR1 MGHDK, CDR2 SYGVNS. V lost 3 bases to trimming and J lost 1 base, with 12 bases between them. The CDR3 runs 15 residues.